This T cell receptor beta chain emerged from a study of blood T cells in healthy people across ages. Overall study results and limits: A greater number of naive CD4+ cells and higher diversity distinguished long-lived donors from aged donors.

The CDR3 covers 12 residues. J was trimmed by 11 bases and V by 5 bases; bases with no gene match: 9. Germline CDR1 is DFQATT and CDR2 is SNEGSKA (reference sequence). In this sample, this clonotype turned up a few times. Its antigen is as yet unknown. Using a J-beta primer mix together with a sample-barcoded 5' primer, a second PCR was run for roughly 7 to 11 cycles. In TCRdb, the 5' RACE reads were re-called with MiXCR into one record per CDR3 protein. The sample lists about 1.7 million distinct CDR3 sequences; roughly 27% were seen once. The sample comprised blood. V gene TRBV20-1 combines with J gene TRBJ2-5; 9 bases fit TRBD1. The receptor comes from a woman aged 25-40 years in good health. This chain's CDR3 is CSAQQGAQGQYF. CDR3 nucleotides: TGCAGTGCTCAACAGGGGGCGCAGGGGCAGTACTTC.